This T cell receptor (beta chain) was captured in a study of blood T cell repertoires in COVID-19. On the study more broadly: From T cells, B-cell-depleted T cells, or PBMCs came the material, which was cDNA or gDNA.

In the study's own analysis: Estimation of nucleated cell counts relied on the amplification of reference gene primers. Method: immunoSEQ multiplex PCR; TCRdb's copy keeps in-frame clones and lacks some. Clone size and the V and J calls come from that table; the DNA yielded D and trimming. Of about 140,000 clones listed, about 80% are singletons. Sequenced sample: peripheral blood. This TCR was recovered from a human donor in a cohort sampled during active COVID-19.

The CDR3 DNA reads TGTGCCAGCAGCCAGGCGGTGAATGAAAAACTGTTTTTT. Its translation is CASSQAVNEKLFF. J is TRBJ1-4 and V is TRBV14; D ambiguous. Between the trimmed V and J ends, which lost 3 bases and 5 bases, there was a span of 7 bases. Per germline, CDR1 SGHDN and CDR2 FVKESK. This CDR3 is 13 amino acids long. The full variable domain, completed using reference TRBV14 and TRBJ1-4, is EAGVTQFPSHSVIEKGQTVTLRCDPISGHDNLYWYRRVMGKEIKFLLHFVKESKQDESGMPNNRFLAERTGGTYSTLKVQPAELEDSGVYFCASSQAVNEKLFFGSGTQLSVL.